Listed here are 28 T cell receptor beta chains from one sample, sequenced in a study of blood T cells in healthy people across ages. A J-beta primer mix and a sample-barcoded 5' primer were used in a second PCR of about 7 to 12 cycles. TCRdb analysed the 5' RACE reads with MiXCR anew, one entry per CDR3 protein. The table shows 1.5 million to 2 million distinct CDR3 sequences, with about 28% occurring only once. The sequenced sample was blood. These receptors all stem from a woman in her twenties or thirties in good health.

This clonotype was seen more than once but under ten times. This chain connects TRBV24-1 to TRBJ1-2; the D is unclear. Germline-derived CDR1 and CDR2 are KGHDR and SFDVKD. Trimming pared 5 bases from V and 5 bases from J, leaving 8 bases between. This CDR3 spans 12 amino acids. This CDR3 is CATSVTAYGYTF. The CDR3 DNA sequence: TGTGCCACCAGTGTGACGGCGTATGGCTACACCTTC.

In its sample, this clonotype was seen a few times. The rearrangement joins TRBV7-9 to TRBJ1-2, with D possibly being TRBD1 (5 bases). The CDR3 is made up of 15 amino acids. Germline V gene sequence: CDR1 SEHNR, CDR2 FQNEAQ (reference sequence). The V end was cut by 3 bases, the J end by 8 bases, with 19 bases between. The CDR3 DNA sequence: TGTGCCAGCAGCTTTGGGACGGCGGAGGGGAAAGGCTACACCTTC. The encoded protein is CASSFGTAEGKGYTF.

The V gene is TRBV20-1, the J gene TRBJ2-1; 7 bases line up with TRBD2. The CDR3 sequence is 14 residues long. From germline, CDR1 is DFQATT and CDR2 SNEGSKA (reference sequence). Trimming at V came to 5 bases and at J to 2 bases, leaving 6 bases not matched to a gene. CDR3 amino acids: CSAGDYRAYNEQFF. In DNA, the CDR3 is TGCAGTGCTGGGGACTATCGTGCCTACAATGAGCAGTTCTTC.

The rearrangement links TRBV5-1 to TRBJ2-1; TRBD2 aligns across 10 bases. Germline V gene lookup returns CDR1 SGHRS and CDR2 YFSETQ. V dropped 6 bases and J dropped 6; count of bases not matched to a gene: 9. The CDR3 runs 15 residues. CDR3 DNA: TGCGCCAGCAACCCTCTAGCGGGAGTCGTCAATGAGCAGTTCTTC. Translation: CASNPLAGVVNEQFF.

This chain connects TRBV13 to TRBJ1-2; 7 bases match TRBD1. In germline, CDR1 is PRHDT, CDR2 FYEKMQ (reference sequence). The CDR3 extends over 12 amino acids. Trimming took 4 bases from V and 8 from J; bases not matched to a gene: 4. The CDR3 sequence: CASSSQGVGYTF. DNA for the CDR3: TGTGCCAGCAGCTCCCAGGGGGTCGGCTACACCTTC.

The rearrangement links TRBV29-1 to TRBJ1-2, with TRBD1 identical over 11 bases. Germline values: CDR1 SQVTM, CDR2 ANQGSEA. J gave up 1 base and V 6 bases, and 7 bases lay outside the gene matches. The CDR3 is 15 amino acids. CDR3 coding DNA: TGCAGCGTCGATGCGGGACAGGGGGTTAACTATGGCTACACCTTC. It codes for CSVDAGQGVNYGYTF.

This clonotype was detected only a few times. The chain joins TRBV12-3 or TRBV12-4 to TRBJ2-1; 12 positions agree with TRBD2. The CDR3 covers 16 residues. J lost 8 bases, V lost 6 bases, and 11 bases had no gene match. DNA for the CDR3: TGTGCCAGCAGCCCTAGACTAGCGGGAGCTTTGCATGAGCAGTTCTTC. Translated: CASSPRLAGALHEQFF.

This chain joins TRBV7-2 and TRBJ2-3; possibly TRBD2 for D (7 bases). This CDR3 region has 15 residues. The germline V gene has CDR1 SGHTA and CDR2 FQGNSA. The V and J ends lost 5 bases and 5 bases respectively, with 17 bases between them. The CDR3 loop reads CASSPGGPSRDTQYF. The CDR3 DNA is TGTGCCAGCAGCCCCGGGGGGCCGAGTAGAGATACGCAGTATTTT.

V and J are TRBV29-1 and TRBJ2-7; the D gene is possibly TRBD2 (5 bases). Trimming removed 3 bases from V and 9 bases from J, with 9 bases in between. The CDR3 is made up of 10 amino acids. Germline CDR1 is SQVTM and CDR2 is ANQGSEA. CDR3 bases: TGCAGCGTTGACGGTAGCGCGCAGTACTTC. Residues: CSVDGSAQYF.

The gene calls are TRBV20-1 and TRBJ1-5, with a possible D match to TRBD1 (5 bases). Trimming pared 4 bases from V and 7 bases from J, leaving 17 bases between. CDR1 is DFQATT and CDR2 is SNEGSKA in the germline V gene (reference sequence). This CDR3 region has 14 residues. CDR3 region: CSAIPITGAQPQHF. The CDR3 region has the DNA TGCAGTGCTATCCCAATAACCGGGGCCCAGCCCCAGCATTTT.

The chain carries TRBV2 and TRBJ1-1; possible D gene TRBD1, 5 bases. Trimming cost V 8 bases and J 3 bases, with 16 bases left between them. Germline CDR1 SNHLY, CDR2 FYNNEI. This CDR3 spans 14 amino acids. CDR3 protein: CASGSGYGDTEAFF. Written as DNA, the CDR3 is TGTGCCAGCGGTTCAGGGTATGGGGACACTGAAGCTTTCTTT.

Many counts were recorded for this clonotype. This rearrangement joins TRBV7-2 to TRBJ2-4, with 7 nucleotides matching TRBD1. The V and J ends lost 5 bases and 0 bases, in that order; junction bases with no gene match: 7. Germline values: CDR1 SGHTA, CDR2 FQGNSA. The CDR3 sequence is 16 residues long. The CDR3 DNA reads TGTGCCAGCAGCCTGGACAGGACGTTAGCCAAAAACATTCAGTACTTC. Translated, it gives CASSLDRTLAKNIQYF.

The CDR3 nucleotides are TGTGCCACCAGTGATTTGAGGAGGGAATTGAATCAGCCCCAGCATTTT. Amino acids: CATSDLRRELNQPQHF. The gene calls are TRBV24-1 and TRBJ1-5; no clear D gene. Germline assignment: CDR1 KGHDR and CDR2 SFDVKD. Deletions cut 0 bases from V and 4 bases from J, with 12 bases between. This CDR3 is built from 16 residues.

A few counts support this clonotype. The gene calls are TRBV3-1 and TRBJ2-4; D unresolved. V lost 4 bases and J 2 bases, leaving 12 bases between the germline ends. The germline V gene has CDR1 LGHDT and CDR2 YNNKEL (reference sequence). This CDR3 spans 15 amino acids. CDR3: CASSPSPGTKNIQYF. The CDR3 DNA reads as TGTGCCAGCAGCCCCTCTCCGGGTACCAAAAACATTCAGTACTTC.

The V gene is TRBV9, the J gene TRBJ2-1; 10 bases are a match to TRBD2. This CDR3 comprises 19 residues. Trimming at V came to 4 bases and at J to 6 bases, leaving 19 bases not matched to a gene. The germline CDR1 and CDR2 sequences are SGDLS and YYNGEE. Here the CDR3 DNA reads TGTGCCAGCAGCCCCCCCCCGGGTAGCGGGGGGAATTGGGGCAATGAGCAGTTCTTC. It is translated as CASSPPPGSGGNWGNEQFF.

CDR3 sequence: CASRASGRVSYNEQYF. The CDR3 DNA reads as TGTGCCAGCAGGGCTAGCGGGAGGGTCTCCTACAATGAGCAGTACTTC. V is TRBV3-1 and J is TRBJ2-1; 12 bases are shared with TRBD2. The last part of the DNA fits TRBJ2-7 better; the J call may be wrong. The germline gives CDR1 LGHDT, CDR2 YNNKEL (reference sequence). The CDR3 is 16 amino acids.

V gene TRBV30 combines with J gene TRBJ2-7; TRBD1 or TRBD2 may be the D gene (6 bases each). The germline gives CDR1 GTSNPN, CDR2 SVGIG (reference sequence). V shed 1 base and J shed 4 bases, with 11 bases lying between them. CDR3 length: 13 amino acids. The CDR3 DNA reads TGTGCCTGGAGTGGGCAGGGGAGGTACGAGCAGTACTTC. Translated: CAWSGQGRYEQYF. The full variable domain, with the rest looked up from reference TRBV30 and TRBJ2-7, is SQTIHQWPATLVQPVGSPLSLECTVEGTSNPNLYWYRQAAGRGLQLLFYSVGIGQISSEVPQNLSASRPQDRQFILSSKKLLLSDSGFYLCAWSGQGRYEQYFGPGTRLTVT.

A note on this clonotype: A read error may be the cause here, since a much bigger clone is one base away. The CDR3: CASSFASRGNEQFF. CDR3 nucleotides: TGTGCCAGCAGCTTCGCTAGCCGGGGCAATGAGCAGTTCTTC. This chain uses TRBV7-2 with TRBJ2-1; tentative D call: TRBD2 (5 bases). CDR1 is SGHTA, CDR2 FQGNSA, per germline. V shed 3 bases and J shed 6 bases, with 12 bases lying between them. The CDR3 has 14 residues.

CDR3 sequence reads: CASSSGLLDEQYF. CDR3 nucleotides: TGTGCCAGCAGCTCGGGACTATTAGACGAGCAGTACTTC. The V gene is TRBV7-2, the J gene TRBJ2-7; 7 bases are a match to TRBD2. The trim removed 4 bases at V and 5 bases at J, leaving 5 bases unmatched. CDR3 size: 13 residues. CDR1 SGHTA and CDR2 FQGNSA come from the germline V gene.

The gene calls are TRBV14 and TRBJ2-1; 7 nucleotides match TRBD2. The end of the DNA fits TRBJ2-7 better, so the J call may be wrong. Germline V gene data show CDR1 as SGHDN and CDR2 as FVKESK. The CDR3 is 16 amino acids. The CDR3 DNA reads TGTGCCAGCAGCCAGATTCTAGCGGACTCCTACAATGAGCAGTACTTC. It yields the protein CASSQILADSYNEQYF.

This clonotype was seen a few times. The chain links TRBV6-1 to TRBJ2-2, with D perhaps TRBD1 or TRBD2 (6 bases each). Germline V gene sequence: CDR1 MNHNS, CDR2 SASEGT. This CDR3 spans 17 amino acids. Trimming shortened V by 4 bases and J by 2 bases, and 17 bases separated the two germline ends. The CDR3 region has the DNA TGTGCCAGCAGTGCCCGGGGGCGCGGTCGAAACACCGGGGAGCTGTTTTTT. This gives the protein CASSARGRGRNTGELFF.

The sample holds a few counts of this clonotype. This chain links TRBV5-1 with TRBJ2-7; 8 bases line up with TRBD2. The CDR3 extends over 16 amino acids. The junction had 11 bases not matched to a gene; V was cut back by 3 bases and J by 3 bases. Germline V lookup: CDR1 SGHRS, CDR2 YFSETQ. The CDR3: CASSSTSGTRRYEQYF. The CDR3 DNA is TGCGCCAGCAGCTCTACTTCCGGGACTAGACGCTACGAGCAGTACTTC.

This clonotype was counted at least ten times. The gene calls are TRBV6-6 and TRBJ2-7, with 11 nucleotides matching TRBD2. This CDR3 comprises 14 residues. CDR1 is MNHNY, CDR2 SVGAGI, per germline (reference sequence). The trim removed 6 bases at V and 7 bases at J, leaving 8 bases unmatched. CDR3 DNA sequence: TGTGCCAGCAGAGTAGCGGGGGGGACGAGGGAGCAGTACTTC. Protein: CASRVAGGTREQYF.

Of note for this clonotype: A much larger clone lies a single base off, so this may be a read error. The chain employs TRBV14 and TRBJ2-1; D possibly uses TRBD1 or TRBD2 (5 bases each). The J call is doubtful: the DNA matches TRBJ2-7 better. The germline V gene has CDR1 SGHDN and CDR2 FVKESK. CDR3 length: 14 amino acids. The CDR3 region is CASSGGFSYNEQYF. DNA of the CDR3: TGTGCCAGCAGTGGGGGTTTCTCCTACAATGAGCAGTACTTC.

There are many counts of this clonotype. V is TRBV7-2 and J is TRBJ1-5; D is unresolved. The germline V gene encodes CDR1 SGHTA and CDR2 FQGNSA. Trimming removed 0 bases from V and 4 bases from J, with 4 bases in between. The CDR3 is 13 residues long. CDR3 amino acids: CASSLAVNQPQHF. The DNA for the CDR3 is TGTGCCAGCAGCTTAGCTGTAAATCAGCCCCAGCATTTT. The complete variable domain, with remaining parts taken from reference TRBV7-2 and TRBJ1-5, reads GAGVSQSPSNKVTEKGKDVELRCDPISGHTALYWYRQSLGQGLEFLIYFQGNSAPDKSGLPSDRFSAERTGGSVSTLTIQRTQQEDSAVYLCASSLAVNQPQHFGDGTRLSIL.

The chain is built from TRBV14 and TRBJ2-7, with D unclear. Germline V gene data show CDR1 as SGHDN and CDR2 as FVKESK. The CDR3 totals 11 residues. V shed 0 bases and J shed 9 bases, with 6 bases lying between them. This CDR3 reads CASSQEERQYF. CDR3 DNA: TGTGCCAGCAGCCAAGAAGAGCGGCAGTACTTC.

This clonotype was counted many times. The rearrangement joins TRBV5-1 to TRBJ1-5; 9 positions match TRBD1. Germline CDR1 is SGHRS and CDR2 is YFSETQ. This CDR3 contains 15 residues. V was clipped by 4 bases and J by 4 bases; unmatched bases: 6. CDR3 sequence reads: CASSAGTGSNQPQHF. Written as DNA, the CDR3 is TGCGCCAGCAGCGCGGGGACAGGGAGTAATCAGCCCCAGCATTTT.

This chain connects TRBV19 to TRBJ1-4; the D gene is possibly TRBD1 (5 bases). This CDR3 is built from 13 residues. The V and J ends lost 7 bases and 5 bases respectively, with 11 bases between them. The germline V gene encodes CDR1 LNHDA and CDR2 SQIVND (reference sequence). Here the CDR3 reads CASMEGPNEKLFF. DNA of the CDR3: TGTGCCAGTATGGAGGGGCCGAATGAAAAACTGTTTTTT.